This TCR beta chain was captured in a study of brain T cells in children with intractable seizures. Study-wide results and caveats: Pre-surgery blood may have been undersampled, hiding some clones. Only CDR3 sequence similarity suggested viral specificity, without known HCMV serostatus.

Profiling relied on immunoSEQ multiplex PCR, and the TCRdb table lists in-frame clones only, not all of them. The sample records about 340,000 clones, 85% to 95% being singletons. V gave up 2 bases and J gave up 5 bases; unmatched junction bases: 7. The CDR3 covers 15 residues. CDR1 SGHAT and CDR2 FQNNGV come from the germline V gene. As to time point: blood from clinic visit 5 months post-surgery; TSC patient then seizure free. At least one anti-epileptic drug was given before surgery. Regarding this clone: The antigen is not known.

Sequencing was performed on peripheral blood, taken roughly 5 months after surgery. V is TRBV11-2 and J is TRBJ2-5, with TRBD2 matching over 8 bases. This TCR derives from a boy under two years old with tuberous sclerosis and intractable seizures. The CDR3 bases are TGTGCCAGCAGCTTAAGAAGCGGGAGTCCGGAGACCCAGTACTTC. It specifies CASSLRSGSPETQYF.